One and the same sample provided the 13 T cell receptor beta chains below, sequenced in a study of T cells in Graves' hyperthyroidism and ophthalmopathy. RNA transcripts were the template for amplifying TCR beta CDR3 regions. During a first-round RT-PCR of the TCR CDR3, the HTBI primer set was used. In TCRdb, the multiplex PCR reads were re-called with MiXCR into one record per CDR3 protein. This table holds around 240,000 distinct CDR3 sequences, around 17% found once. Sequenced sample: blood. These receptors were taken from a woman aged 18-30 years with Graves' ophthalmopathy.

This clonotype was detected ten times or more. The gene calls are TRBV15 and TRBJ2-5; D perhaps matches TRBD2 (6 bases). The CDR3 length is 15 residues. Trimming took 3 bases from V and 1 from J, leaving 12 bases between them. CDR1 and CDR2 from the germline V gene are LNHNV and YYDKDF (reference sequence). CDR3 nucleotides: TGTGCCACCAGCAGGGAGGGAACTACCCAAGAGACCCAGTACTTC. It encodes CATSREGTTQETQYF.

This clonotype has a count of ten or more. The rearrangement joins TRBV15 to TRBJ1-2, with 8 bases identical to TRBD1. Germline CDR1 is LNHNV and CDR2 is YYDKDF (reference sequence). The CDR3 runs to 15 residues. V was pared by 3 bases and J by 4 bases, with 7 bases of the junction left unmatched. CDR3 coding DNA: TGTGCCACCAGCAGTGAAACAGGGGGATCCTATGGCTACACCTTC. This codes for CATSSETGGSYGYTF.

This clonotype was recorded at least ten times. V usage is TRBV18 and J usage is TRBJ1-2; TRBD1 might be the D (5 bases). The germline V and J ends were trimmed by 6 bases and 0 bases, with 11 bases remaining between them. CDR1 is KGHSH, CDR2 LQKENI, per germline. This CDR3 region has 14 residues. CDR3 nucleotide sequence: TGTGCCAGCTCCCCGAACAGGACTAACTATGGCTACACCTTC. It specifies CASSPNRTNYGYTF.

In its sample, this clonotype was seen many times. The J gene is TRBJ2-2, the V gene TRBV30; TRBD2 matches at 10 bases. Germline V gene sequence: CDR1 GTSNPN, CDR2 SVGIG (reference sequence). The CDR3 is made up of 15 amino acids. The V and J ends lost 2 bases and 6 bases, in that order; junction bases with no gene match: 6. CDR3: CAWSWLAGVSGELFF. CDR3 nucleotide sequence: TGTGCCTGGAGTTGGCTAGCGGGAGTGTCCGGGGAGCTGTTTTTT.

This clonotype showed up many times. The chain is built from TRBV28 and TRBJ1-6; no firm D call. Trimming removed 6 bases from V and 5 bases from J, with 14 bases in between. This CDR3 has 15 residues. CDR1 and CDR2 (germline): MDHEN, SYDVKM. This chain's CDR3 is CASSNTLGNNSPLHF. The CDR3 nucleotides are TGTGCCAGCAGCAACACCCTTGGCAATAATTCACCCCTCCACTTT.

The rearrangement uses TRBV7-9 and TRBJ2-5, with 9 bases matching TRBD2. CDR1 is SEHNR and CDR2 is FQNEAQ in the germline V gene (reference sequence). The CDR3 totals 16 residues. The trim removed 1 base at V and 5 bases at J, leaving 8 bases unmatched. The CDR3 region has the DNA TGTGCCAGCAGCTTAGTGCTAGCGGGATTGGGTGAGACCCAGTACTTC. Translated, it gives CASSLVLAGLGETQYF.

This clonotype was seen repeatedly, ten times or more. The J gene is TRBJ1-2, the V gene TRBV6-1; D is unresolved. The CDR3 is 13 amino acids. The germline V and J ends were trimmed by 8 bases and 4 bases, with 14 bases remaining between them. Germline V gene data show CDR1 as MNHNS and CDR2 as SASEGT. CDR3 coding DNA: TGTGCCAGCGGCAACACAGTCACCTATGGCTACACCTTC. Translation: CASGNTVTYGYTF.

In this sample, this clonotype turned up many times. The chain couples TRBV27 to TRBJ2-7, with 10 bases matching TRBD2. Germline trimming cut 6 bases from V and 6 bases from J; bases unmatched to any gene: 14. Germline-derived CDR1 and CDR2 are MNHEY and SMNVEV (reference sequence). The CDR3 runs 16 residues. The CDR3 sequence: CASRTTPSGSPGEQYF. CDR3 coding DNA: TGTGCCAGCAGGACTACCCCTAGCGGGAGTCCGGGCGAGCAGTACTTC.

Worth noting for this clonotype: A single base separates this from a much larger clone, so it may be a read error. The chain carries TRBV10-3 and TRBJ2-2; D possibly corresponds to TRBD2 (5 bases). V was shortened by 2 bases and J by 7 bases, with 17 bases between the two germline ends. Per germline, CDR1 ENHRY and CDR2 SYGVKD. The CDR3 has 16 amino acids. The CDR3 loop is CAISEGLEGVVGELFF. The CDR3 nucleotides are TGTGCCATCAGTGAGGGGCTAGAGGGAGTGGTCGGGGAGCTGTTTTTT.

The V and J genes are TRBV27 and TRBJ2-3; the match to TRBD2 covers 11 bases. The CDR3 contains 17 residues. Losses at the gene ends were 6 bases for V and 5 bases for J; bases not matched to a gene: 13. Germline loops: CDR1 MNHEY, CDR2 SMNVEV (reference sequence). The DNA for the CDR3 is TGTGCCAGCAGCCCTTCTAGCGGGAGGCCGGGGGGAGATACGCAGTATTTT. Translated: CASSPSSGRPGGDTQYF.

This clonotype was recorded many times. The chain recombines TRBV6-1 with TRBJ2-1; perhaps TRBD2 as D (6 bases). Per the germline V gene, CDR1 is MNHNS and CDR2 is SASEGT. CDR3 size: 16 residues. Trimming left V 3 bases short and J 4 bases short, with 16 bases between. The CDR3 sequence is CASSDQSLAPYNEQFF. For the CDR3, the DNA is TGTGCCAGCAGTGATCAGTCGCTAGCGCCTTACAATGAGCAGTTCTTC.

In its sample, this clonotype was seen many times. The CDR3 sequence: CASSARVTSPPDTQYF. CDR3 DNA: TGTGCCAGCAGCGCGAGGGTTACTAGCCCTCCAGATACGCAGTATTTT. The J gene is TRBJ2-3, the V gene TRBV9; D may be TRBD2 (6 bases). V gave up 3 bases and J gave up 4 bases, with 18 bases separating them. The CDR3 loop spans 16 amino acids. Germline CDR1 reads SGDLS; CDR2 reads YYNGEE.

This clonotype was detected ten times or more. This chain joins TRBV11-2 and TRBJ2-7, with 8 bases aligning to TRBD1. V lost 1 base to trimming and J lost 2 bases; unmatched junction nucleotides: 10. Per the germline V gene, CDR1 is SGHAT and CDR2 is FQNNGV. This CDR3 spans 17 amino acids. The CDR3 region is CASSLAAVGQGAYEQYF. Here the CDR3 DNA reads TGTGCCAGCAGCTTAGCCGCAGTAGGACAGGGAGCCTACGAGCAGTACTTC.